The clone carrying this T cell receptor (beta chain) was observed many times. The CDR3 runs to 15 residues. The V segment lost 0 bases and the J segment 13 bases; nucleotides outside the gene matches: 12. CDR1 is LGHNA and CDR2 is YNFKEQ in the germline V gene. TCRdb re-called the RT-PCR reads with MiXCR, one entry per CDR3 protein. The sample lists roughly 30,000 distinct CDR3 sequences, over 6.5% occurring once. These data are taken from a study of patients and donors after allogeneic stem cell transplantation. This TCR came from a human donor who was either an allogeneic HSCT recipient or a stem cell or donor lymphocyte infusion donor (not recorded which). It is not recorded whose cells these are; they may come from a transplant donor. The chain uses TRBV4-2 and TRBJ2-1, with TRBD2 matching 7 bases. The sample consisted of blood, either unsorted or a sorted T cell fraction (not recorded which). For the CDR3, the DNA is TGTGCCAGCAGCCAAGATAAGGGCGGGGGAACTAAACAGTTCTTC. It is translated as CASSQDKGGGTKQFF.